This is a list of T cell receptor beta chains from one sample in a study of identical twins. TCRdb re-derived calls from the 5' RACE reads in MiXCR, one entry per CDR3 protein. The sample shows over 250,000 distinct CDR3 sequences, around 9.7% of them seen only once. These data were likewise used in another study, on yellow fever vaccine responses in identical twins.

The source material was CD8+ T cells sorted from blood. The receptor source for this set is a woman aged 18 to 35 in good health. CDR3s include the opening cysteine and the closing phenylalanine or tryptophan. The order of the fields is D gene, V gene, J gene, clone size, CDR3 protein, CDR3 DNA. The D gene is left open where the match is weak. Only some rows state a clone size, as once, few, many or a class for expanded clones.

TRBD1	TRBV20-1	TRBJ1-6	-	CSARDRGQGSNSPLHF	TGCAGTGCTAGAGATCGGGGACAGGGGAGTAATTCACCCCTCCACTTT
-	TRBV6-2/TRBV6-3	TRBJ2-2	-	CASTTGQAGELFF	TGTGCCAGCACTACAGGTCAGGCCGGGGAGCTGTTTTTT
TRBD2	TRBV20-1	TRBJ2-1	few	CSAKLADYNEQFF	TGCAGTGCAAAACTAGCGGACTACAATGAGCAGTTCTTC
TRBD1	TRBV12-3/TRBV12-4	TRBJ2-7	few	CASSSGQVSSYEQYF	TGTGCCAGCAGTTCCGGACAGGTCTCGTCCTACGAGCAGTACTTC
-	TRBV5-6	TRBJ2-3	-	CASSSATYTQYF	TGTGCCAGCAGCTCGGCGACCTACACGCAGTATTTT
-	TRBV6-5	TRBJ2-2	-	CASSYSQATGELFF	TGTGCCAGCAGTTACTCACAGGCCACCGGGGAGCTGTTTTTT
TRBD2	TRBV6-5	TRBJ2-2	many	CASSLASGFKVGGELFF	TGTGCCAGCAGTTTAGCTAGCGGGTTCAAAGTGGGCGGGGAGCTGTTTTTT
-	TRBV5-1	TRBJ2-1	many	CASSLYMSDSDNEQFF	TGCGCCAGCAGCTTGTACATGAGCGACTCGGACAATGAGCAGTTCTTC
-	TRBV15	TRBJ2-7	few	CATSPNPYSYEQYF	TGTGCCACCAGCCCTAATCCGTACTCCTACGAGCAGTACTTC
TRBD2	TRBV20-1	TRBJ2-5	-	CSARDYRGSQLEETQYF	TGCAGTGCTAGAGATTACCGCGGGAGTCAGCTGGAAGAGACCCAGTACTTC
-	TRBV20-1	TRBJ2-7	many	CSARVERPRYEQYF	TGCAGTGCTAGAGTGGAAAGACCCCGCTACGAGCAGTACTTC
-	TRBV2	TRBJ1-1	few	CASGHTSRDTEAFF	TGTGCCAGCGGCCACACCTCCCGGGACACTGAAGCTTTCTTT
-	TRBV20-1	TRBJ2-7	few	CSLPWDFYEQYF	TGCAGCCTACCGTGGGATTTCTACGAGCAGTACTTC
TRBD1	TRBV6-1	TRBJ2-7	few	CASRTGTGFDEQYF	TGTGCCAGCAGGACGGGGACAGGTTTCGACGAGCAGTACTTC